What follows describes a single T cell receptor (beta chain). Its antigen remains unknown. This clone may be a read error of a much larger clone one base away. The CDR3 is 13 amino acids. From germline, CDR1 is LGHDT and CDR2 YNNKEL (reference sequence). A unique molecular identifier was carried by every single TCR cDNA molecule. TCRdb re-called the 5' RACE reads with MiXCR, one entry per CDR3 protein. The sample lists under 150,000 distinct CDR3 sequences; under 14% were seen once. The sample's time point: blood at routine non-recurrence follow-up after resection. These data originate in a study of spatial heterogeneity in lung cancer. Overall study findings and caveats: Follow-up blood showed ubiquitous expanded tumor TCRs less than blood at resection did.

This clonotype was obtained from a female donor with early-stage non-small cell lung cancer. The sequencing here drew on PBMCs, taken at follow-up. The rearrangement uses TRBV3-1 and TRBJ1-1; D is uncertain. CDR3 in amino acids: CDSRNSGYTEAFF. As DNA, the CDR3 is TGTGACAGCAGGAATTCCGGGTACACTGAAGCTTTCTTT.